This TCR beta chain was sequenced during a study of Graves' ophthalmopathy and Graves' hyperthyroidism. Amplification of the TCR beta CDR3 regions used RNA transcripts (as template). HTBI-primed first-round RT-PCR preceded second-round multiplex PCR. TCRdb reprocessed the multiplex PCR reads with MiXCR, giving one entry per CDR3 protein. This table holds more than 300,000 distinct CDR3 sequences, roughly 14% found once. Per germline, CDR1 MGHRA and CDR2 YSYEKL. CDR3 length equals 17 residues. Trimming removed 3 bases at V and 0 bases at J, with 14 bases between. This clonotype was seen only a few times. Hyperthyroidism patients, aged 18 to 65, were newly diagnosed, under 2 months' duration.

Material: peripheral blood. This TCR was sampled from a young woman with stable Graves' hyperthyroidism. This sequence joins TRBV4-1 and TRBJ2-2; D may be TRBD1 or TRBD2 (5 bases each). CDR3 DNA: TGCGCCAGCAGCCAGGGGGAAGGGTGGTCGAACACCGGGGAGCTGTTTTTT. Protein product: CASSQGEGWSNTGELFF.